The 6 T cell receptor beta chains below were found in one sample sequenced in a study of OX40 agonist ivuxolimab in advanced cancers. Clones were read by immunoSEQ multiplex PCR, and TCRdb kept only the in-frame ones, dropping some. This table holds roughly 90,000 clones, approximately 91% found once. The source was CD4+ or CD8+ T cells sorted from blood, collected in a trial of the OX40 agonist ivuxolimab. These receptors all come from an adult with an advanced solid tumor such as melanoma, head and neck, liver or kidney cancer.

The CDR3 protein is CASSLGGLAQETQYF. DNA of the CDR3: TGTGCCAGCAGCTTGGGAGGGCTAGCGCAAGAGACCCAGTACTTC. The chain employs TRBV7-2 and TRBJ2-5; 7 nucleotides agree with TRBD2. There are 15 residues in the CDR3. J was trimmed by 2 bases and V by 3 bases; bases with no gene match: 6. CDR1 SGHTA and CDR2 FQGNSA come from the germline V gene.

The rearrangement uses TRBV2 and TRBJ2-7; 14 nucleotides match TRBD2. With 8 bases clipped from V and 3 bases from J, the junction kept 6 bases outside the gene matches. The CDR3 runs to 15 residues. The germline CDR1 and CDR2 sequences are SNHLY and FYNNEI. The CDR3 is CASVPGLAGVYEQYF. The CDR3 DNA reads TGTGCCAGCGTACCGGGACTAGCGGGAGTCTACGAGCAGTACTTC.

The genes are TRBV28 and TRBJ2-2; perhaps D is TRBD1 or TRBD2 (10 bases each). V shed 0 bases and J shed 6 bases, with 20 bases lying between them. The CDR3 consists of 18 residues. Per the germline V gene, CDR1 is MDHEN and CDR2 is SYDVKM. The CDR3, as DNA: TGTGCCAGCAGTTTATGGACAGGGGGCCTAGCGGGAGCCGGGGAGCTGTTTTTT. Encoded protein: CASSLWTGGLAGAGELFF.

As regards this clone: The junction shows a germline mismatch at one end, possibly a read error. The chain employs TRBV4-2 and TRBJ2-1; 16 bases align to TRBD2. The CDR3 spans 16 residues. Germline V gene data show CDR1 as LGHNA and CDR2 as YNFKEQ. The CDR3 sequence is CASSQEVGTSGRAIIF. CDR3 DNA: TGTGCCAGCAGCCAAGAAGTAGGGACTAGCGGGAGGGCCATAATCTTC.

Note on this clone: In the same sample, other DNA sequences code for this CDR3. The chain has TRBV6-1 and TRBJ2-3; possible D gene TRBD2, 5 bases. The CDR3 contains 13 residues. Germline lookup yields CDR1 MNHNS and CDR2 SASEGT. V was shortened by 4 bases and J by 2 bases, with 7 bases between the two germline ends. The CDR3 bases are TGTGCCAGCAGTGGAGGGCACACAGATACGCAGTATTTT. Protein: CASSGGHTDTQYF.

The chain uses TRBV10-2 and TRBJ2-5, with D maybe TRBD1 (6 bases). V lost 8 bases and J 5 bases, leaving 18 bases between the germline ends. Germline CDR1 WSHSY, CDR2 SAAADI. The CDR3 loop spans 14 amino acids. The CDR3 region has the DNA TGCGCCAGCTCCCGGCAGGGGTATCGGGAGACCCAGTACTTC. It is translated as CASSRQGYRETQYF.